These 5 T cell receptor beta chains came from one sample sequenced in a study of early T cells in non-severe SARS-CoV-2 infection. TCRdb fed the 5' RACE reads into MiXCR, producing one record per CDR3 protein. The sample lists about 59,000 distinct CDR3 sequences; about 13% were seen once. The specimen was whole blood, collected at baseline. These receptors were collected from an adult who was a healthcare worker with PCR-confirmed SARS-CoV-2 infection or an uninfected control (not recorded which).

This sequence joins TRBV11-2 and TRBJ2-6; the match to TRBD1 covers 7 bases. The CDR3 sequence is 19 residues long. Germline values: CDR1 SGHAT, CDR2 FQNNGV. V shed 5 bases and J 1 base; nucleotides not matched to a gene: 14. The CDR3 region is CASSTGTGQFSSGANVLTF. CDR3 bases: TGTGCCAGCAGCACCGGGACGGGACAGTTTTCTTCTGGGGCCAACGTCCTGACTTTC.

This clonotype was recorded at least ten times. The chain carries TRBV5-8 and TRBJ1-6, with D maybe TRBD1 (5 bases). The germline V and J ends were trimmed by 1 base and 1 base, with 12 bases remaining between them. The CDR3 totals 17 residues. The germline V gene has CDR1 SGHTS and CDR2 YDEGEE. The CDR3 nucleotides read TGTGCCAGCAGCTTGCTCGGGGCAAGGTCCTATAATTCACCCCTCCACTTT. Encoded protein: CASSLLGARSYNSPLHF.

This CDR3 reads CASSVEGLAGVADTQYF. Here the CDR3 DNA reads TGTGCCAGCAGCGTAGAGGGACTGGCGGGGGTGGCAGATACGCAGTATTTT. The chain carries TRBV9 and TRBJ2-3; 7 bases agree with TRBD2. V dropped 0 bases and J dropped 4; count of bases not matched to a gene: 11. Germline CDR1 reads SGDLS; CDR2 reads YYNGEE. CDR3 length equals 17 residues. Full variable domain (missing parts from reference TRBV9 and TRBJ2-3): DSGVTQTPKHLITATGQRVTLRCSPRSGDLSVYWYQQSLDQGLQFLIQYYNGEERAKGNILERFSAQQFPDLHSELNLSSLELGDSALYFCASSVEGLAGVADTQYFGPGTRLTVL.

The chain uses TRBV19 and TRBJ2-1; a weak D match, TRBD2 (5 bases). The CDR3 extends over 13 amino acids. In germline, CDR1 is LNHDA, CDR2 SQIVND (reference sequence). V shed 4 bases and J shed 6 bases, with 10 bases lying between them. In DNA, the CDR3 is TGTGCCAGTAGTAATAGGCGGGTCAATGAGCAGTTCTTC. It yields the protein CASSNRRVNEQFF. Variable domain in full (rest from reference TRBV19 and TRBJ2-1): DGGITQSPKYLFRKEGQNVTLSCEQNLNHDAMYWYRQDPGQGLRLIYYSQIVNDFQKGDIAEGYSVSREKKESFPLTVTSAQKNPTAFYLCASSNRRVNEQFFGPGTRLTVL.

The chain employs TRBV20-1 and TRBJ2-7, with 8 bases that match TRBD1. The V gene's germline CDR1 is DFQATT and CDR2 SNEGSKA (reference sequence). Trimming removed 5 bases from V and 4 bases from J; junction bases left unmatched: 13. The length of the CDR3 is 15 residues. DNA of the CDR3: TGCAGTGCTCCCGCATCTGGACAGGGTTGGTACGAGCAGTACTTC. It specifies CSAPASGQGWYEQYF.